This entry lists 20 T cell receptor beta chains sequenced from one sample in a study of technical replicates of blood from a handful of donors. TCRdb keeps only in-frame clones here, not all; method: immunoSEQ multiplex PCR. The table lists under 85,000 clones, about 92% of them singletons. The sample was T cells isolated from PBMCs. The receptors come from a human donor in good health.

The rearrangement uses TRBV10-3 and TRBJ2-1; 12 nucleotides agree with TRBD2. Per the germline V gene, CDR1 is ENHRY and CDR2 is SYGVKD. This CDR3 has 18 residues. V was pared by 5 bases and J by 5 bases, with 13 bases of the junction left unmatched. In DNA, the CDR3 is TGTGCCATCAGTAAAAGGACTAGCGGGACCTCCGCTAACAATGAGCAGTTCTTC. Protein product: CAISKRTSGTSANNEQFF.

This clone has just one count. The chain joins TRBV6-7 to TRBJ1-1; TRBD1 matches at 10 bases. Being an ORF, TRBV6-7 has a function that is uncertain. The length of the CDR3 is 19 residues. The ends lost 0 bases at V and 3 bases at J; junction bases unmatched: 13. The DNA for the CDR3 is TGTGCCAGCAGTTACTCGAGGGCGGGACAGGGGTCCTTACACACTGAAGCTTTCTTT. Translation gives CASSYSRAGQGSLHTEAFF.

The chain uses TRBV25-1 and TRBJ2-7; D is ambiguous. V dropped 5 bases and J dropped 6 bases, with 20 bases sitting between them. This CDR3 contains 15 residues. Germline loops: CDR1 MGHDK, CDR2 SYGVNS. Written as DNA, the CDR3 is TGTGCCAGCAGTATCGCGGCGCAAATTTTTGGCGAGCAGTACTTC. It encodes CASSIAAQIFGEQYF.

This clone was detected only once. This rearrangement joins TRBV11-2 to TRBJ2-5, with TRBD2 matching 7 bases. This CDR3 is 14 amino acids long. V was pared by 2 bases and J by 5 bases, with 5 bases of the junction left unmatched. The germline CDR1 and CDR2 sequences are SGHAT and FQNNGV. Here the CDR3 reads CASSLWPREETQYF. CDR3 DNA sequence: TGTGCCAGCAGCTTATGGCCGCGGGAGGAGACCCAGTACTTC.

This clone was recorded only once. The DNA of the CDR3 is TGTGCCAGCAGAACAGGGCTTCCTGGAAACACCATATATTTT. It translates to CASRTGLPGNTIYF. The genes are TRBV7-2 and TRBJ1-3, with D possibly TRBD1 on 6 matching bases. This CDR3 has 14 amino acids. V was cut by 6 bases and J by 2 bases, with 11 bases left in between. Germline loops: CDR1 SGHTA, CDR2 FQGNSA.

The chain has TRBV11-3 and TRBJ2-1, with D perhaps matching TRBD2 (5 bases). Trimming removed 5 bases at V and 4 bases at J, with 12 bases between. Per germline, CDR1 SGHNT and CDR2 YENEEA. The CDR3 has 14 amino acids. The CDR3 DNA sequence: TGTGCCAGCAGCCTCGTGAGGGCTTACAATGAGCAGTTCTTC. This sequence encodes CASSLVRAYNEQFF.

The J gene is TRBJ1-1, the V gene TRBV13; D is unclear. Germline V gives CDR1 PRHDT, CDR2 FYEKMQ (reference sequence). Trimming took off 6 bases at V and 11 bases at J, with 10 bases between the two ends. The CDR3 has 10 residues. CDR3 in DNA: TGTGCCAGCAGTTTTAGAGAGGCTTTCTTT. Protein: CASSFREAFF.

The V gene is TRBV5-1, the J gene TRBJ1-1; TRBD1 matches at 9 bases. V trimming: 4 bases; J trimming: 3 bases; junction bases outside the gene matches: 13. Germline loops: CDR1 SGHRS, CDR2 YFSETQ. CDR3 length: 17 residues. CDR3 in DNA: TGCGCCAGCAGCCCGGGACAGGGAGGCGTGGGCGACACTGAAGCTTTCTTT. This gives the protein CASSPGQGGVGDTEAFF.

The chain joins TRBV10-2 to TRBJ2-2, with 8 bases matching TRBD1. The CDR3 contains 18 residues. V dropped 5 bases and J dropped 0; count of bases not matched to a gene: 11. Germline V lookup: CDR1 WSHSY, CDR2 SAAADI. The chain's CDR3 is CASSLTGALSTNTGELFF. The DNA of the CDR3 is TGCGCCAGCAGTTTGACAGGGGCCCTCTCTACGAACACCGGGGAGCTGTTTTTT.

The chain links TRBV9 to TRBJ2-5; the match to TRBD2 covers 10 bases. After removal of 2 bases from V and 4 bases from J, the junction contained 8 bases not matched to a gene. Germline V gives CDR1 SGDLS, CDR2 YYNGEE. This CDR3 contains 16 residues. CDR3 DNA: TGTGCCAGCAGCGTGAAGCGGGAGGGCCTCCGAGAGACCCAGTACTTC. Amino acids: CASSVKREGLRETQYF.

The chain is built from TRBV9 and TRBJ1-1; 7 nucleotides align to TRBD1. J was trimmed by 5 bases and V by 3 bases; bases with no gene match: 10. From germline, CDR1 is SGDLS and CDR2 YYNGEE. This CDR3 spans 15 amino acids. DNA of the CDR3: TGTGCCAGCAGCGCCTACCAGGGGACAGATACTGAAGCTTTCTTT. This encodes CASSAYQGTDTEAFF.

The J gene is TRBJ2-7, the V gene TRBV28, with a tentative D call TRBD1 (6 bases). Germline values: CDR1 MDHEN, CDR2 SYDVKM. This CDR3 has 15 residues. V lost 6 bases to trimming and J lost 1 base, with 16 bases between them. The CDR3 protein is CASSRFQGPSYEQYF. CDR3 DNA sequence: TGTGCCAGCAGCCGTTTTCAGGGGCCGTCCTACGAGCAGTACTTC.

This chain uses TRBV6-5 with TRBJ2-7, with a tentative D call TRBD2 (6 bases). The CDR3 runs 12 residues. V was clipped by 5 bases and J by 6 bases, with 11 bases between them. Germline V gene sequence: CDR1 MNHEY, CDR2 SVGAGI. CDR3 region: CASSPTAGEQYF. Here the CDR3 DNA reads TGTGCCAGCAGTCCAACAGCGGGCGAGCAGTACTTC.

The chain employs TRBV25-1 and TRBJ2-1; perhaps TRBD2 as D (5 bases). In germline, CDR1 is MGHDK, CDR2 SYGVNS. This CDR3 spans 16 amino acids. The V end was cut by 2 bases, the J end by 4 bases, with 15 bases between. This chain's CDR3 is CASSEEGGELYNEQFF. The CDR3 nucleotides read TGTGCCAGCAGTGAAGAGGGTGGAGAGCTATACAATGAGCAGTTCTTC.

This clone has only a few counts. J is TRBJ1-1 and V is TRBV6-1, with D unclear. The CDR3 is made up of 10 amino acids. The V gene lost 2 bases and the J gene lost 10 bases, with 5 bases spanning the gap. Germline CDR1 reads MNHNS; CDR2 reads SASEGT. Written as DNA, the CDR3 is TGTGCCAGCAGTGAATATGTAGCTTTCTTT. Amino acid sequence: CASSEYVAFF.

This clone was seen once. The V and J genes are TRBV28 and TRBJ1-5, with 7 bases fitting TRBD1. The V and J ends lost 10 bases and 7 bases, in that order; junction bases with no gene match: 7. Germline V gene sequence: CDR1 MDHEN, CDR2 SYDVKM. This CDR3 has 12 amino acids. The chain's CDR3 is CATRQGAQPQHF. In DNA, the CDR3 is TGTGCCACCCGACAGGGTGCCCAGCCCCAGCATTTT.

The chain is built from TRBV7-2 and TRBJ1-5; D might be TRBD1 (5 bases). From germline, CDR1 is SGHTA and CDR2 FQGNSA. The CDR3 is made up of 13 amino acids. The V end was cut by 5 bases, the J end by 7 bases, with 12 bases between. CDR3 DNA: TGTGCCAGCAGCGCGGTTGGGGCCCAGCCCCAGCATTTT. This encodes CASSAVGAQPQHF.

CDR3 protein: CASAGTSYSNEQFF. The DNA of the CDR3 is TGTGCCAGCGCCGGGACTAGCTATAGCAATGAGCAGTTCTTC. The chain combines TRBV25-1 with TRBJ2-1, with TRBD2 matching 9 bases. J gave up 6 bases and V 8 bases, and 8 bases lay outside the gene matches. In germline, CDR1 is MGHDK, CDR2 SYGVNS. The CDR3 has 14 amino acids.

The chain has TRBV4-1 and TRBJ2-1; D gene uncertain. Germline CDR1 MGHRA, CDR2 YSYEKL. The germline V and J ends were trimmed by 1 base and 0 bases, with 7 bases remaining between them. The CDR3 is made up of 15 amino acids. CDR3 in amino acids: CASSQVHFSYNEQFF. DNA of the CDR3: TGCGCCAGCAGCCAAGTCCACTTCTCCTACAATGAGCAGTTCTTC.

The chain has TRBV7-9 and TRBJ1-2, with D maybe TRBD1 (5 bases). Germline lookup yields CDR1 SEHNR and CDR2 FQNEAQ (reference sequence). V lost 1 base to trimming and J lost 6 bases, with 9 bases between them. The CDR3 loop spans 13 amino acids. The CDR3 DNA is TGTGCCAGCAGCTTAGGGCAGGGCAATGGCTACACCTTC. Protein product: CASSLGQGNGYTF.